Shown below are 5 T cell receptor beta chains from a single sample sequenced in a study of cytomegalovirus exposure and HLA in healthy donors. The PCR used 60 Vbeta and 13 Jbeta primers. Some clones are missing from TCRdb's copy, which holds only in-frame ones; the method was immunoSEQ multiplex PCR. This sample contains about 200,000 clones. The sequencing sample was made of PBMCs. The source is a young woman in good health and CMV-seropositive.

V gene TRBV18 combines with J gene TRBJ1-1; 7 bases align to TRBD1. Looked up from germline, CDR1 is KGHSH and CDR2 is LQKENI. Trimming took 2 bases from V and 1 from J; bases not matched to a gene: 4. The CDR3 has 15 amino acids. The DNA of the CDR3 is TGTGCCAGCTCACCAATGGAGGGGGCGAACACTGAAGCTTTCTTT. Encoded protein: CASSPMEGANTEAFF.

CDR3 nucleotides: TGTGCCAGTAGTCAAGGGACTAGCGATTACTACGAGCAGTACTTC. Translating gives CASSQGTSDYYEQYF. The genes are TRBV19 and TRBJ2-7; 10 bases match TRBD2. Germline CDR1 is LNHDA and CDR2 is SQIVND (reference sequence). The CDR3 is 15 residues long. With V trimmed by 5 bases and J by 3 bases, 7 bases remained unmatched.

This chain joins TRBV4-3 and TRBJ2-3; TRBD2 aligns across 11 bases. This CDR3 contains 18 residues. The J segment lost 5 bases and the V segment lost 0 bases, leaving 10 bases of the junction unmatched. Germline V gene lookup returns CDR1 LGHNA and CDR2 YSLEER. The CDR3 nucleotides are TGCGCCAGCAGCCAAGATCGTCGTCGAGGACTAGCGGGAGATACGCAGTATTTT. Translated, it gives CASSQDRRRGLAGDTQYF.

V and J are TRBV9 and TRBJ1-2; no definite D call. The V gene's germline CDR1 is SGDLS and CDR2 YYNGEE. Trimming left V 0 bases short and J 2 bases short, with 5 bases between. This CDR3 region has 13 residues. The CDR3 DNA sequence: TGTGCCAGCAGCGTAGCACAGAACTATGGCTACACCTTC. Translated: CASSVAQNYGYTF.

V and J are TRBV30 and TRBJ1-1; TRBD1 matches 9 bases. The ends lost 8 bases at V and 8 bases at J; junction bases unmatched: 15. The CDR3 extends over 14 amino acids. The V gene's germline CDR1 is GTSNPN and CDR2 SVGIG (reference sequence). The CDR3 is CAVTRSDRGAEAFF. As DNA, the CDR3 is TGTGCCGTGACGAGGTCGGACAGGGGCGCCGAAGCTTTCTTT.